These T cell receptor beta chains were read from a single sample in a study of control samples from healthy donors and cancer patients. Measured with immunoSEQ multiplex PCR; TCRdb has only the in-frame clones, and not every one. The table for this sample gives about 200,000 clones. The sequenced sample was blood. These receptors were collected from a woman aged 25 to 39 in good health. Both conserved end residues are part of each CDR3.

TRBV9 | CASSVAGLSYNEQFF
TRBV28 | CASRYQGATNEKLFF
TRBV5-1 | CASTLGSAGANVLTF
TRBV4-3 | CASSQDRGGFGYTF
TRBV19 | CATAQGGSNEKLFF
TRBV5-1 | CASSLGAGLQETQYF
TRBV27 | CASTNAGELFF
TRBV18 | CASSPRIDSPIYGYTF
TRBV7-3 | CASSLTVGTGELFF
TRBV21-1 | CASSKVEHYEQYF
TRBV4-2 | CASSQELVRDRPYEQYF
TRBV5-1 | CASSLTGPTEAFF
TRBV6-1 | CASSEAHGNYGYTF
TRBV28 | CASSLPQETVNSPLHF
TRBV27 | CASSLRRPSGTSTDTQYF
TRBV10-3 | CAISGGEGQPQHF
TRBV4-1 | CASSPYDRPENTKAFF
TRBV2 | CASSHEGFYEQYF
TRBV6-1 | CASSGAARYGYTF
TRBV6-2/TRBV6-3 | CASSRVVHRGAYEKLFF
TRBV4-1 | CASSQDGVVQPQHF
TRBV6-5 | CASSYGQVGGYTF
TRBV3-1/TRBV3-2 | CASSHPGQGHYEQYF
TRBV28 | CASSFPESYQPQHF
TRBV19 | CASSIGGGFEAFF
TRBV6-4 | CALKGTGAENTEAFF
TRBV4-1 | CASSPKREGFNQPQHF
TRBV11-3 | CASKLQESTDTQYF
TRBV27 | CASSLEGRLNTEAFF
TRBV7-2 | CASSLNQGGYGYTF
TRBV11-2 | CASSLDTASTDTQYF
TRBV5-1 | CASSLELGRNTEAFF
TRBV15 | CATSSYGYSNQPQHF
TRBV7-3 | CASSFGTQEAFF
TRBV7-8 | CASSRRRSDYGYTF
TRBV9 | CASSVATSASSYNEQFF
TRBV29-1 | CSVRENMVNEQFF
TRBV5-6 | CASSGGEKLFF
TRBV5-6 | CASSLGGSPNYGYTF
TRBV28 | CASSLAGTSGNYGYTF
TRBV4-1 | CASSSRGNRAPGGTQYF
TRBV19 | CASSSPDRFSGNTIYF
TRBV4-1 | CASSGGRGGSDSGYTF
TRBV5-1 | CASSASGAETQYF
TRBV10-2 | CASSEEQGWDQPQHF
TRBV18 | CASSQGAQTYEQYF
TRBV28 | CASSPRRQPQHF
TRBV4-3 | CASSQDRTTSWGYEQFF
TRBV4-1 | CASSQDWVGRGARGAPLHF
TRBV5-1 | CASSSRAENTEAFF
TRBV28 | CASTLGGLNNQPQHF
TRBV4-3 | CASSQDSGDGETQYF
TRBV14 | CASSQDLGQPQHF
TRBV5-4 | CASSFTGPTDTQYF
TRBV9 | CASSVRQNTGELFF